The 4 T cell receptor beta chains listed next were all sequenced from one sample in a study of vaccination effects on CD4 cells after COVID-19. The protocol was immunoSEQ multiplex PCR, while the TCRdb copy is restricted to in-frame clones and leaves out a portion. The sample includes tens of thousands of clones, 70% to 80% of them seen just once. These receptors have no known antigen. Culture proceeded for under twelve days, and CD4+ T cells were then isolated. The starting material was CD4+ T cells from PBMCs cultured without peptide, obtained before COVID-19 vaccination. These receptors all come from a human donor who received a COVID-19 vaccine.

This clone was recorded once. V and J are TRBV7-2 and TRBJ1-5; tentative D call: TRBD1 (5 bases). V was clipped by 5 bases and J by 5 bases, with 13 bases between them. The germline gives CDR1 SGHTA, CDR2 FQGNSA. The CDR3 contains 14 residues. The CDR3 spells CASSPFLGDQPQHF. The CDR3 nucleotides are TGTGCCAGCAGCCCCTTCTTGGGGGATCAGCCCCAGCATTTT.

This chain uses TRBV24-1 with TRBJ1-5; D unresolved. V lost 4 bases, J lost 4 bases, and 1 base lay in between. The CDR3 length is 11 residues. CDR1 and CDR2 from the germline V gene are KGHDR and SFDVKD. CDR3 loop: CATSENQPQHF. The CDR3 nucleotides are TGTGCCACCAGTGAAAATCAGCCCCAGCATTTT.

The CDR3 bases are TGTGCCAGCAGTTTAAGACATAGGAACACTGAAGCTTTCTTT. Residues: CASSLRHRNTEAFF. The chain uses TRBV28 and TRBJ1-1; D unclear. V was pared by 2 bases and J by 1 base, with 8 bases between. The CDR3 spans 14 residues. Germline loops: CDR1 MDHEN, CDR2 SYDVKM.

The chain recombines TRBV24-1 with TRBJ2-3; D is perhaps TRBD2 (7 bases). Trimming took off 3 bases at V and 4 bases at J, with 16 bases between the two ends. This CDR3 contains 16 residues. CDR1 and CDR2 (germline): KGHDR, SFDVKD. CDR3 residues: CATSDPEGGHADTQYF. The CDR3 DNA reads as TGTGCCACCAGTGATCCCGAGGGGGGGCATGCAGATACGCAGTATTTT.